This TCR beta chain was recovered during a study of cytomegalovirus exposure and HLA in healthy donors. Study-wide points: The tendency of first-cohort TCR clusters to co-occur in the 100 to 150 validation repertoires emerged from a later analysis. Reports credit the classifier with highly specific, highly sensitive diagnosis of cytomegalovirus status. According to the study, around 180 TCR beta chains were cytomegalovirus-associated.

For this clone: No antigen is known for it.

With V trimmed by 0 bases and J by 4 bases, 1 base remained unmatched. Looked up from germline, CDR1 is MGHRA and CDR2 is YSYEKL. The CDR3 is 14 amino acids. Produced via immunoSEQ multiplex PCR; TCRdb's table is partial and in-frame only. The sample shows some 120,000 clones, around 90% of them seen only once. The sample taken for sequencing was PBMCs. The gene calls are TRBV4-1 and TRBJ1-2; 8 bases fit TRBD1. The clonotype originates from a woman younger than 30 in good health and CMV-seronegative. This CDR3 is CASSQDDRGYGYTF. Written as DNA, the CDR3 is TGCGCCAGCAGCCAAGATGACAGGGGCTATGGCTACACCTTC.